A selection of T cell receptor beta chains follows, all from one sample in a study of glioma-infiltrating T cells. TCRdb called the multiplex PCR reads again in MiXCR, with one record for every CDR3 protein. This sample yields around 99,000 distinct CDR3 sequences, of which about 25% are seen a single time; roughly 37% belongs to the top ten. The sample comprised glioma tissue, nonneoplastic brain tissue, or PBMCs (not recorded which). These receptor sequences come from a human donor with low-grade glioma or glioblastoma, undergoing nonglioma brain surgery, or in good health (not recorded which). Both conserved end residues are part of each CDR3. Fields, in order: J gene, clone size, D gene, V gene, CDR3 DNA, CDR3 protein. The D gene is left open where the match is weak. Size values are once, few and many counts, or a class for expanded clones, and some rows have none.

>TRBJ2-7|many|-|TRBV29-1
TGCAGCGTTGCCCAGAGCTCCTACGAGCAGTACTTC
CSVAQSSYEQYF
>TRBJ2-3|many|TRBD2|TRBV7-2
TGTGCCAGCAGCTTAGTAAGCGGGAGAGGGCAAGATACGCAGTATTTT
CASSLVSGRGQDTQYF
>TRBJ2-7|many|TRBD2|TRBV5-4
TGTGCCAGCAGCTTCGGGGTGGGTAGCGGGGGCTCCAGCTCCTACGAGCAGTACTTC
CASSFGVGSGGSSSYEQYF
>TRBJ2-7|many|-|TRBV5-1
TGCGCCAGCAGCGGAACTGGACAGTCGAGGGGCCCGAAGCAGTACTTC
CASSGTGQSRGPKQYF
>TRBJ2-5|few|TRBD1|TRBV29-1
TGCAGCGCCAAAAGAACAGGGGACCAAGAGACCCAGTACTTC
CSAKRTGDQETQYF
>TRBJ2-7|many|-|TRBV10-3
TGTGCCATCAGTGAGGCGGTAGTTGAGCAGCACTTC
CAISEAVVEQHF
>TRBJ1-4|many|-|TRBV28
TGTGCCAGCGCTCCTGCAGGAGGGCGGGGTGAAAAACTGTTTTTT
CASAPAGGRGEKLFF
>TRBJ1-2|-|TRBD1|TRBV27
TGTGCCAGCAGCAGTGTGGACAGGGCCTATGGCTACACCTTC
CASSSVDRAYGYTF
>TRBJ1-1|many|-|TRBV2
TGTGCCAGCAGTCAACGGGGGGCCGGCACTGAAGCTTTCTTT
CASSQRGAGTEAFF
>TRBJ2-1|-|-|TRBV14
TGTGACAGCAGCCTTATTAGCGATGGCCCCTACAATGAGCAGTTCTTC
CDSSLISDGPYNEQFF
>TRBJ1-1|many|-|TRBV18
TGTGCCAGCTCACTTTCTGTTTACACTGAAGCTTTCTTT
CASSLSVYTEAFF
>TRBJ1-6|many|-|TRBV2
TGTGCCAGCACGGTGTTCCGGGATAATTCACCCCTCCACTTT
CASTVFRDNSPLHF
>TRBJ1-3|-|TRBD1|TRBV4-1
TGCGCCAGCAGCCAAAGATGGGGTGGGACAGGGAGAAACACCATATATTTT
CASSQRWGGTGRNTIYF
>TRBJ2-3|-|TRBD2|TRBV9
TGTGCCAGCAGCGTAGGGGGGGGGAGCACAGATACGCAGTATTTT
CASSVGGGSTDTQYF
>TRBJ2-7|many|TRBD2|TRBV20-1
TGCAGTGCCCCGAAAAGTAGCGGGGGGGCAAACGAGCAGTACTTC
CSAPKSSGGANEQYF
>TRBJ2-5|-|-|TRBV14
TGTGCCAGCAGCCCAGTCGGCAAGACCCAGTACTTC
CASSPVGKTQYF
>TRBJ1-2|many|-|TRBV20-1
TGCAGTGCTAGAGGTGGGGACACCTATGGCTACACCTTC
CSARGGDTYGYTF
>TRBJ1-1|many|-|TRBV25-1
TGTGCCAGCAGTGAAATGAGGAACACTGAAGCTTTCTTT
CASSEMRNTEAFF
>TRBJ1-1|many|-|TRBV5-1
TGCGCCAGCAGCTTGAGGGGGAGCACTGAAGCTTTCTTT
CASSLRGSTEAFF
>TRBJ2-5|-|-|TRBV29-1
TGCAGCACACGGGACTCTCAAGAGACCCGGTACTTC
CSTRDSQETRYF
>TRBJ1-1|-|-|TRBV27
TGTGTTAGCAGTTCGGGACTGATGAACACTGAAGCTTTCTTT
CVSSSGLMNTEAFF
>TRBJ2-7|many|-|TRBV6-1
TGTGCCAGCAGTGAAAGCAGGTTCCCTTGGTACGAGCAGTACTTC
CASSESRFPWYEQYF
>TRBJ2-3|many|-|TRBV27
TGTGCCAGCAGTTTACAGGCGAGCACAGATACGCAGTATTTT
CASSLQASTDTQYF
>TRBJ1-1|many|-|TRBV6-2/TRBV6-3
TGTGCCAGCAGTTACTGGAACACTGAAGCTTTCTTT
CASSYWNTEAFF
>TRBJ2-1|-|TRBD1|TRBV6-6
TGTGCCAGCAGCTTGTTTGGGCCCAGGGACAGGATAAATGAGCAGTTCTTC
CASSLFGPRDRINEQFF
>TRBJ2-7|many|TRBD1|TRBV4-3
TGCGCCAGCAGCCAAGATCTGCAGGGGGAATACGAGCAGTACTTC
CASSQDLQGEYEQYF
>TRBJ2-2|many|TRBD1|TRBV6-4
TGTGCCAGCAGTGGACAGGGGTACGGTCACGGGGAGCTGTTTTTT
CASSGQGYGHGELFF
>TRBJ2-1|-|TRBD2|TRBV5-5
TGTGCCAGCAGCTTCGTGGCGGGAGCTTACAATGAGCAGTTCTTC
CASSFVAGAYNEQFF
>TRBJ2-5|-|-|TRBV27
TGTGCCAGCAGTTCCTCCTGGAGACAGCGGAAGGAGACCCATTACTTC
CASSSSWRQRKETHYF
>TRBJ2-7|many|TRBD2|TRBV25-1
TGTGCCAGCAGACTCTCAAGGGGACTAGCGACCGAGTCATTCTACGAGCAGTACTTC
CASRLSRGLATESFYEQYF
>TRBJ1-5|-|-|TRBV9
TGTGCCAGCAGCGTAGGAGGGTTCCTAGGTGCTCAGCCCCAGCATTTT
CASSVGGFLGAQPQHF
>TRBJ2-7|many|-|TRBV20-1
TGCAGTGCTCCCGAGTCGGGGGCCCCCAAAGGCGAGCAGTACTTC
CSAPESGAPKGEQYF
>TRBJ2-5|many|TRBD1|TRBV7-3
TGTGCCAGCAGCCAGGGTTGGGGGACAGGTGCAGAGACCCAGTACTTC
CASSQGWGTGAETQYF
>TRBJ2-1|-|-|TRBV29-1
TGCAGCGCCACGAGTCGGTCCTACAATGAGCAGTTCTTC
CSATSRSYNEQFF
>TRBJ2-1|-|TRBD1|TRBV6-2/TRBV6-3
TGTGCCAGCAGGACAGGGGGCCAGTTTAATGAGCAGTTCTTC
CASRTGGQFNEQFF
>TRBJ2-1|many|TRBD2|TRBV27
TGTGCCAGCAGCGGACTAGCGATGGGGGACAATGAGCAGTTCTTC
CASSGLAMGDNEQFF
>TRBJ1-1|many|-|TRBV4-2
TGTGCCAGCAGCCAAGATTTCCGGAGAACTTTCTTT
CASSQDFRRTFF
>TRBJ2-3|many|-|TRBV20-1
TGCAGTGCTCCTACCGAGAGCACAGATACGCAGTATTTT
CSAPTESTDTQYF
>TRBJ1-1|many|-|TRBV2
TGTGCCAGTATCGCGGTGGTGAACACTGAAGCTTTCTTT
CASIAVVNTEAFF
>TRBJ2-7|many|-|TRBV10-2
TGCGCCAGCAGTCAACAGGGATACGAGCAGTACTTC
CASSQQGYEQYF
>TRBJ1-5|-|-|TRBV25-1
TGTGCCAGCAGTGAATCCAGGGGTAATCAGCCCCAGCATTTT
CASSESRGNQPQHF
>TRBJ1-1|many|TRBD1|TRBV7-3
TGTGCCAGCAGCTTAATCGGACAGGGGGTGGGTTTGAACACTGAAGCTTTCTTT
CASSLIGQGVGLNTEAFF
>TRBJ1-1|many|TRBD1|TRBV28
TGTGCCAGCAGTTTATTAGGGACAGGCCGTGAAGCTTTCTTT
CASSLLGTGREAFF
>TRBJ1-2|-|-|TRBV5-4
TGTGCCAGCAGCTTTCCGGGAGGGAGCGGCTACACCTTC
CASSFPGGSGYTF
>TRBJ1-5|many|-|TRBV27
TGTGCCAGCAGTTTCCGACTTAATAGCAATCAGCCCCAGCATTTT
CASSFRLNSNQPQHF
>TRBJ1-2|many|-|TRBV29-1
TGCAGCGTTGGTGGAGGGGTCGGCTACACCTTC
CSVGGGVGYTF
>TRBJ2-7|few|-|TRBV7-9
TGTGCCAGCAGCTTCGACTACTACGAGCAGTACTTC
CASSFDYYEQYF
>TRBJ2-3|-|TRBD2|TRBV20-1
TGCAGTGCTAGTCGGTACAAGACTAGCACAGACACGCAGTATTTT
CSASRYKTSTDTQYF
>TRBJ2-1|-|TRBD2|TRBV10-3
TGTGCCATCAGTGAACTAGCGGGAGACAATGAGCAGTTCTTC
CAISELAGDNEQFF
>TRBJ1-2|-|-|TRBV7-9
TGTGCCAGCAGCTTTAGCCGGACTTTTGGCTACACCTTC
CASSFSRTFGYTF
>TRBJ2-7|-|-|TRBV7-2
TGTGCCGGCAGCCGTCGGACACCTACCTACGAGCAGTACTTC
CAGSRRTPTYEQYF
>TRBJ2-1|many|-|TRBV11-2
TGTGCCAGCAGCTTGACTAGTGGTCTCGGGGAGCAGTTCTTC
CASSLTSGLGEQFF
>TRBJ2-7|many|-|TRBV7-2
TGTGCCAGCAGCTTCTACAACTCCTACGAGCAGTACTTC
CASSFYNSYEQYF